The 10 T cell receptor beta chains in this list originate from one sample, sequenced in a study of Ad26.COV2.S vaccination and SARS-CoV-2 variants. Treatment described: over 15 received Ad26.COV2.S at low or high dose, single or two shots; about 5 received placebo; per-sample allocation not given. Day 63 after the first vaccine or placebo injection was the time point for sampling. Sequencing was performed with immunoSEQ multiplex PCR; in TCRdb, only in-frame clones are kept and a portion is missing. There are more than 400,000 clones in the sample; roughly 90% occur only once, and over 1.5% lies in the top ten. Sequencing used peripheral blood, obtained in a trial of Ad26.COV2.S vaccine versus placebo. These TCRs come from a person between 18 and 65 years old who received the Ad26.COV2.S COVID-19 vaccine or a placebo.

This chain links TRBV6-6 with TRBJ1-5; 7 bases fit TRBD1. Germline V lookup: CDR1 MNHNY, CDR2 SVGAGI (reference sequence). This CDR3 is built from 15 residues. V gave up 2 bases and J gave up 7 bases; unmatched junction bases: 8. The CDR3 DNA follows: TGTGCCAGCAGTTACACGACAGGGATGGAACAGCCCCAGCATTTT. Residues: CASSYTTGMEQPQHF.

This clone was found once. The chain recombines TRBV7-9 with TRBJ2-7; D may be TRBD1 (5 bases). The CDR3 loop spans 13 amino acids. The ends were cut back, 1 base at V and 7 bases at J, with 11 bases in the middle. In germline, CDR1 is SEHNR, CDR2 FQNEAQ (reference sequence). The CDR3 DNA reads TGTGCCAGCAGCTTAGGACAGACGAGGGAGCAGTACTTC. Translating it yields CASSLGQTREQYF.

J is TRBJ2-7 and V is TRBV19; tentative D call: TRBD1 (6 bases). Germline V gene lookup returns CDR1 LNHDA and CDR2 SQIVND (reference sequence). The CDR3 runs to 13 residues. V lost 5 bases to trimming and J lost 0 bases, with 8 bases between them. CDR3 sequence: CASSRDNSYEQYF. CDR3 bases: TGTGCCAGTAGTCGGGACAACTCCTACGAGCAGTACTTC. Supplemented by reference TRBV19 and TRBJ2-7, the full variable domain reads DGGITQSPKYLFRKEGQNVTLSCEQNLNHDAMYWYRQDPGQGLRLIYYSQIVNDFQKGDIAEGYSVSREKKESFPLTVTSAQKNPTAFYLCASSRDNSYEQYFGPGTRLTVT.

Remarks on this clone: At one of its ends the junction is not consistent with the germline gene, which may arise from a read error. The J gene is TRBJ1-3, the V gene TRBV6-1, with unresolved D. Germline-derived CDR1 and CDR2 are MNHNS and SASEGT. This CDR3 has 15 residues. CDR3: CASSEKEESGNTVYF. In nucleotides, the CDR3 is TGTGCCAGCAGTGAAAAGGAAGAGTCCGGAAACACCGTATATTTT.

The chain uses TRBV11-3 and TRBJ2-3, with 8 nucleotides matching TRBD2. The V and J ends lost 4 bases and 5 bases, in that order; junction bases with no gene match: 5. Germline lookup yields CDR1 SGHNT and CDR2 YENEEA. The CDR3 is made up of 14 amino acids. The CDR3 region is CASSSGTSEDTQYF. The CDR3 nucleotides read TGTGCCAGCAGCTCCGGGACTAGTGAAGATACGCAGTATTTT.

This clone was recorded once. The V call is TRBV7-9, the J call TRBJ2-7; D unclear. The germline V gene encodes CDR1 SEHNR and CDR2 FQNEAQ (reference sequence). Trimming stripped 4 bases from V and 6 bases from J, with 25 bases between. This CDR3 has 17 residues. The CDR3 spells CASSSNPAWYLSFEQYF. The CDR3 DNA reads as TGTGCCAGCAGCTCAAACCCGGCCTGGTATCTTTCGTTCGAGCAGTACTTC.

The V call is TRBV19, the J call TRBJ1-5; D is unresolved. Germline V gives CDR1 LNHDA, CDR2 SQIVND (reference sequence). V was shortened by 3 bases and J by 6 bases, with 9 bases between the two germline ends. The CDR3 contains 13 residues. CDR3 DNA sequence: TGTGCCAGTAGTATGGGTAAGGGTCAGCCCCAGCATTTT. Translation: CASSMGKGQPQHF.

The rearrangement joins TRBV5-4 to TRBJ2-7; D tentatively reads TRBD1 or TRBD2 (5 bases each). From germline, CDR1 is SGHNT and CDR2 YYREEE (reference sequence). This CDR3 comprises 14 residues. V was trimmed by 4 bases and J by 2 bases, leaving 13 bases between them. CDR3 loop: CASSVRDGTYEQYF. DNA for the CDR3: TGTGCCAGCAGCGTGAGGGACGGCACCTACGAGCAGTACTTC.

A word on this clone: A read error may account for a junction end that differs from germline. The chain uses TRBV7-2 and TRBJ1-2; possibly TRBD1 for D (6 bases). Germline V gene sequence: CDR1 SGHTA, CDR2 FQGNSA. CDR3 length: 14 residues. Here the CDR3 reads CANSPQGTNYGYTF. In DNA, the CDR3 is TGTGCCAACAGCCCTCAGGGGACTAACTATGGCTACACCTTC.

The CDR3 sequence: CASSLVGGVDSPLHF. CDR3 nucleotide sequence: TGTGCCAGCAGCTTAGTGGGGGGGGTGGATTCACCCCTCCACTTT. This chain connects TRBV7-6 to TRBJ1-6; a weak D match, TRBD1 (5 bases). The CDR3 has 15 residues. V lost 1 base to trimming and J lost 8 bases, with 12 bases between them. Germline V gene data show CDR1 as SGHVS and CDR2 as FNYEAQ. Drawing the rest from reference TRBV7-6 and TRBJ1-6, the complete variable domain is GAGVSQSPRYKVTKRGQDVALRCDPISGHVSLYWYRQALGQGPEFLTYFNYEAQQDKSGLPNDRFSAERPEGSISTLTIQRTEQRDSAMYRCASSLVGGVDSPLHFGNGTRLTVT.